This TCR beta chain derives from a study of CD8 T cells in ankylosing spondylitis. A word on this clonotype: What it binds is unknown.

As the method for making TCR beta libraries, quantitative 5'-RACE with molecular barcodes was used. One entry per CDR3 protein results from TCRdb running MiXCR on the 5' RACE reads. The data show hundreds of thousands of distinct CDR3 sequences, with around 20% seen just once and 7.8% held by the top ten. Study results and caveats: Prior literature has documented some motif variants in synovial fluid and blood from reactive arthritis. The study looked at matched synovial fluid samples from ankylosing spondylitis patients. Disease-linked clones were reported to be significantly enriched there.

This TCR came from a male donor with ankylosing spondylitis or in good health (not recorded which). Sequences were obtained from blood, either unsorted or a sorted T cell fraction (not recorded which).

The CDR3 loop reads CAISDSVNTGELFF. CDR3 coding DNA: TGTGCCATCAGTGATTCGGTTAACACCGGGGAGCTGTTTTTT. This chain joins TRBV10-3 and TRBJ2-2; D is unclear. The germline V gene encodes CDR1 ENHRY and CDR2 SYGVKD. Trimming took off 3 bases at V and 2 bases at J, with 7 bases between the two ends. This CDR3 comprises 14 residues.